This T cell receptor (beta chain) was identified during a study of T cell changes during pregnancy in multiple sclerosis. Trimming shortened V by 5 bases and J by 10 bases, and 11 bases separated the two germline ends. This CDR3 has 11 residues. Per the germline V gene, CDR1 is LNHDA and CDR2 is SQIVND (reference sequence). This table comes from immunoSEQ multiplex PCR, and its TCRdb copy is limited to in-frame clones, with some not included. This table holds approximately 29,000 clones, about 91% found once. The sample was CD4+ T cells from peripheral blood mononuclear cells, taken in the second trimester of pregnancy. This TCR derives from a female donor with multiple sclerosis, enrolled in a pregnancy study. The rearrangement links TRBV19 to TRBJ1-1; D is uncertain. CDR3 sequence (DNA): TGTGCCAGTAGTGAAGGGAGGAGAGCTTTCTTT. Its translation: CASSEGRRAFF.